This T cell receptor beta chain was obtained from a study of blood T cells in healthy people across ages. About the study: About one barcoded TCR beta cDNA was captured per two T cells. Study observations and caveats: Greater diversity and more naive CD4+ cells were seen in long-lived donors than in aged donors.

With a J-beta primer mix and a sample-barcoded 5' primer, a second PCR ran roughly 6 to 12 cycles. All cDNA molecules were each tagged by a template-switch adaptor with 12 random nucleotides. TCRdb redid the calling of the 5' RACE reads with MiXCR, one entry per CDR3 protein. The sample has around 800,000 distinct CDR3 sequences, around a quarter seen once; the top ten hold 2.5% to 3.5%. PBMCs, at least 7 million per sample, were isolated. Concerning this clonotype itself: The antigen is not known.

Germline CDR1 reads SQVTM; CDR2 reads ANQGSEA. The V end lost 2 bases, the J end lost 5 bases, and 13 bases lay between the germline ends. The CDR3 has 14 amino acids. These data were also reused for a study on T cells of mothers and their children.

Sequenced: blood. The chain has TRBV29-1 and TRBJ2-4, with D perhaps matching TRBD1 (5 bases). This TCR derives from a boy younger than 18 in good health. CDR3 residues: CSVEPVGLENIQYF. The CDR3 nucleotides are TGCAGCGTTGAACCCGTGGGGCTCGAAAACATTCAGTACTTC.